This passage covers 27 T cell receptor beta chains from one sample sequenced in a study of T cell responses to AZD1222 COVID-19 vaccine. Produced via immunoSEQ multiplex PCR; TCRdb's table is partial and in-frame only. The repertoire includes 100,000 to 150,000 clones, 70% to 90% of them detected once, and 1.5% to 1.7% sits in the top ten. Here the sequenced sample was peripheral blood, taken on day 0 of AZD1222 vaccination. These receptors came from an adult in good health.

The gene calls are TRBV6-6 and TRBJ2-7; either TRBD1 or TRBD2 may fit D (5 bases each). Per germline, CDR1 MNHNY and CDR2 SVGAGI (reference sequence). V lost 6 bases and J 0 bases, leaving 15 bases between the germline ends. The CDR3 covers 15 residues. In DNA form, the CDR3 reads TGTGCCAGCAGAGATATTGGGACGGTCTCCTACGAGCAGTACTTC. Translated: CASRDIGTVSYEQYF.

The genes are TRBV7-2 and TRBJ2-7, with 8 bases matching TRBD2. The CDR3 has 15 amino acids. V shed 5 bases and J 1 base; nucleotides not matched to a gene: 7. Germline CDR1 reads SGHTA; CDR2 reads FQGNSA. CDR3 residues: CASSLSLAGSYEQYF. DNA for the CDR3: TGTGCCAGCAGCCTGAGTTTAGCGGGATCCTACGAGCAGTACTTC. Based on the CDR3 plus reference TRBV7-2 and TRBJ2-7, the full variable domain is GAGVSQSPSNKVTEKGKDVELRCDPISGHTALYWYRQSLGQGLEFLIYFQGNSAPDKSGLPSDRFSAERTGGSVSTLTIQRTQQEDSAVYLCASSLSLAGSYEQYFGPGTRLTVT.

The rearrangement joins TRBV28 to TRBJ1-5; D is unresolved. Germline CDR1 and CDR2: MDHEN and SYDVKM. This CDR3 contains 12 residues. Trimming removed 5 bases at V and 5 bases at J, with 7 bases between. CDR3 loop: CASSLMHQPQHF. As DNA, the CDR3 is TGTGCCAGCAGTCTGATGCATCAGCCCCAGCATTTT.

This rearrangement joins TRBV28 to TRBJ2-7; no firm D call. The germline V gene has CDR1 MDHEN and CDR2 SYDVKM. V dropped 4 bases and J dropped 4 bases, with 8 bases sitting between them. CDR3 length: 12 amino acids. In DNA, the CDR3 is TGTGCCAGCAGTTCGCAGAAATACGAGCAGTACTTC. It codes for CASSSQKYEQYF.

The DNA for the CDR3 is TGCGCCAGCAGCCAACGGCCGGGAGACGAGCAGTACTTC. Protein: CASSQRPGDEQYF. The chain employs TRBV4-3 and TRBJ2-7; possibly TRBD2 for D (6 bases). The V and J ends lost 2 bases and 5 bases respectively, with 10 bases between them. The CDR3 is 13 amino acids. From germline, CDR1 is LGHNA and CDR2 YSLEER.

This chain links TRBV5-6 with TRBJ2-7; no firm D call. V lost 1 base, J lost 2 bases, and 4 bases lay in between. The CDR3 runs 12 residues. Germline loops: CDR1 SGHDT, CDR2 YYEEEE. In DNA, the CDR3 is TGTGCCAGCAGCTTGACAGCCTACGAGCAGTACTTC. This sequence encodes CASSLTAYEQYF.

This CDR3 is CASSLSGESSYEQYF. DNA of the CDR3: TGCGCCAGCAGCTTGTCTGGCGAGAGCTCCTACGAGCAGTACTTC. J is TRBJ2-7 and V is TRBV5-1; D unclear. This CDR3 spans 15 amino acids. Trimming removed 1 base at V and 0 bases at J, with 11 bases between. CDR1 and CDR2 (germline): SGHRS, YFSETQ.

This chain connects TRBV4-1 to TRBJ1-5; perhaps TRBD1 as D (6 bases). Between the trimmed V and J ends, which lost 3 bases and 6 bases, there was a span of 15 bases. Germline CDR1 MGHRA, CDR2 YSYEKL. The CDR3 runs to 15 residues. CDR3 nucleotide sequence: TGCGCCAGCAGCCAGGAACAGGGTCTTACTCAGCCCCAGCATTTT. Protein sequence: CASSQEQGLTQPQHF.

This sequence joins TRBV7-3 and TRBJ2-7; maybe TRBD2 (5 bases). V dropped 1 base and J dropped 4 bases, with 17 bases sitting between them. The CDR3 runs 16 residues. Germline CDR1 is SGHTA and CDR2 is FQGTGA. CDR3 sequence: CASSLNGIDGGYEQYF. The CDR3 DNA reads as TGTGCCAGCAGCTTAAACGGGATCGACGGAGGATACGAGCAGTACTTC.

The chain combines TRBV14 with TRBJ1-4; D might be TRBD1 (6 bases). This CDR3 has 17 amino acids. The ends were cut back, 3 bases at V and 8 bases at J, with 22 bases in the middle. From germline, CDR1 is SGHDN and CDR2 FVKESK. CDR3 in DNA: TGTGCCAGCAGCCAGGCCGTCCCGGGGACATTTAGAGAAAAACTGTTTTTT. It is translated as CASSQAVPGTFREKLFF.

The chain carries TRBV7-3 and TRBJ2-7; TRBD1 agrees at 8 bases. Germline V CDR1 and CDR2: SGHTA, FQGTGA. The CDR3 has 15 residues. Trimming at V came to 1 base and at J to 3 bases, leaving 5 bases not matched to a gene. The CDR3 region has the DNA TGTGCCAGCAGCTTAATCGGACAGGGTGACTACGAGCAGTACTTC. Translated: CASSLIGQGDYEQYF.

V gene TRBV3-1 (or the pseudogene TRBV3-2) combines with J gene TRBJ2-7, with D unclear. The V end lost 6 bases, the J end lost 5 bases, and 20 bases lay between the germline ends. This CDR3 spans 15 amino acids. Germline lookup yields CDR1 LGHDT and CDR2 YNNKEL (reference sequence). The DNA of the CDR3 is TGTGCCAGCAGGGGCCAGCTCGGCGCCTTAGACGAGCAGTACTTC. Protein sequence: CASRGQLGALDEQYF.

This clone was seen a few times. The rearrangement uses TRBV4-3 and TRBJ2-1, with 12 bases identical to TRBD2. This CDR3 has 15 residues. With 3 bases clipped from V and 6 bases from J, the junction kept 3 bases outside the gene matches. Germline V lookup: CDR1 LGHNA, CDR2 YSLEER. CDR3 region: CASSQASGRANEQFF. The CDR3 coding sequence is TGCGCCAGCAGCCAGGCTAGCGGGAGGGCCAATGAGCAGTTCTTC.

The chain links TRBV7-9 to TRBJ2-6; TRBD2 aligns across 12 bases. The CDR3 spans 18 residues. The trim removed 5 bases at V and 1 base at J, leaving 6 bases unmatched. The germline CDR1 and CDR2 sequences are SEHNR and FQNEAQ (reference sequence). The CDR3 protein is CASSLGLAGRSGANVLTF. The CDR3 nucleotides are TGTGCCAGCAGCCTTGGACTAGCGGGACGATCTGGGGCCAACGTCCTGACTTTC.

The chain recombines TRBV6-5 with TRBJ2-7, with 7 bases identical to TRBD1. This CDR3 comprises 15 residues. The ends lost 6 bases at V and 1 base at J; junction bases unmatched: 9. Germline V gives CDR1 MNHEY, CDR2 SVGAGI. The CDR3 region has the DNA TGTGCCAGCAGGCTCGGGACAGAAGGTTCCTACGAGCAGTACTTC. This sequence encodes CASRLGTEGSYEQYF.

V and J are TRBV9 and TRBJ2-3; no firm D call. CDR1 SGDLS and CDR2 YYNGEE come from the germline V gene. With 1 base removed from V and 0 bases from J, the gap between germline ends came to 9 bases. The CDR3 totals 15 residues. CDR3 bases: TGTGCCAGCAGCGTATCGATGACCAGCACAGATACGCAGTATTTT. This translates into CASSVSMTSTDTQYF.

This chain uses TRBV29-1 with TRBJ1-4; D is uncertain. The CDR3 sequence is 14 residues long. V was trimmed by 3 bases and J by 8 bases, leaving 16 bases between them. Germline V gene sequence: CDR1 SQVTM, CDR2 ANQGSEA. CDR3 coding DNA: TGCAGCGTTGAGATTCCGACTAGTGGAGAAAAACTGTTTTTT. This gives the protein CSVEIPTSGEKLFF.

The rearrangement uses TRBV6-5 and TRBJ2-1; D is uncertain. This CDR3 spans 15 amino acids. Germline V gene lookup returns CDR1 MNHEY and CDR2 SVGAGI. Trimming cost V 5 bases and J 0 bases, with 11 bases left between them. CDR3 sequence reads: CASSPTVSSYNEQFF. The CDR3 DNA follows: TGTGCCAGCAGTCCGACTGTTAGCTCCTACAATGAGCAGTTCTTC.

The chain couples TRBV18 to TRBJ2-3, with 8 bases that match TRBD2. V lost 2 bases, J lost 0 bases, and 7 bases stayed unmatched. Germline V CDR1 and CDR2: KGHSH, LQKENI. This CDR3 is built from 17 residues. CDR3 bases: TGTGCCAGCTCACCAGTCGTCCGGGAGGGGAGCACAGATACGCAGTATTTT. It codes for CASSPVVREGSTDTQYF.

Turning to this clone: The CDR3 ends on some other residue instead of the conserved phenylalanine or tryptophan, so this is likely a read error. The DNA is omitted, as the CDR3 cannot be located on it reliably, and the CDR3 follows TCRdb's listing. V is TRBV7-6 and J is TRBJ1-1. The CDR3 has 9 amino acids, counting both end residues. Germline CDR1 is SGHVS and CDR2 is FNYEAQ. CDR3 region: CASSVIFRG.

Details on this clone: An end of the junction differs from the germline gene, which may be a read error. This chain links TRBV7-9 with TRBJ1-1; TRBD1 might be the D (5 bases). The length of the CDR3 is 12 residues. Germline assignment: CDR1 SEHNR and CDR2 FQNEAQ (reference sequence). The CDR3, as DNA: TGTGTCAGCAGGGAGGGGAACACTGAAGCTTTCTTT. The encoded protein is CVSREGNTEAFF.

The gene calls are TRBV21-1 and TRBJ1-4. TRBV21-1 is shown as a pseudogene. This CDR3 has 15 amino acids. CDR3: CASSKRTATNEKLFF. The CDR3 DNA sequence: TGTGCCAGCAGCAAAAGGACCGCAACTAATGAAAAACTGTTTTTT.

This clone was seen a few times. The chain is built from TRBV19 and TRBJ1-5; 8 bases fit TRBD1. Germline V lookup: CDR1 LNHDA, CDR2 SQIVND (reference sequence). There are 14 residues in the CDR3. The V gene end was trimmed by 6 bases and the J gene end by 6 bases; junction bases not matched to a gene: 7. CDR3 in DNA: TGTGCCAGTAGCTATCAGGGGGCCGCTCAGCCCCAGCATTTT. Translated: CASSYQGAAQPQHF.

The V call is TRBV6-6, the J call TRBJ2-1, with 8 bases lining up with TRBD1. The CDR3 is 15 amino acids. The trim removed 6 bases at V and 4 bases at J, leaving 8 bases unmatched. From germline, CDR1 is MNHNY and CDR2 SVGAGI (reference sequence). CDR3 region: CASREQGGPYNEQFF. The CDR3 DNA reads as TGTGCCAGCAGGGAACAGGGGGGTCCTTACAATGAGCAGTTCTTC.

V usage is TRBV5-1 and J usage is TRBJ2-7, with TRBD1 matching 8 bases. The germline gives CDR1 SGHRS, CDR2 YFSETQ. CDR3 size: 14 residues. V dropped 1 base and J dropped 5; count of bases not matched to a gene: 5. CDR3 sequence (DNA): TGCGCCAGCAGCTTGTGGCAGGGGGCCGACGAGCAGTACTTC. Protein: CASSLWQGADEQYF. Using reference TRBV5-1 and TRBJ2-7 for the parts outside the CDR3, the full variable domain is KAGVTQTPRYLIKTRGQQVTLSCSPISGHRSVSWYQQTPGQGLQFLFEYFSETQRNKGNFPGRFSGRQFSNSRSEMNVSTLELGDSALYLCASSLWQGADEQYFGPGTRLTVT.

This clone was seen only once. In DNA, the CDR3 is TGTGCCAGCAGCTTAATGGAGGTAGCCAAAAACATTCAGTACTTC. It is translated as CASSLMEVAKNIQYF. The chain couples TRBV5-6 to TRBJ2-4; perhaps TRBD2 as D (5 bases). With 2 bases removed from V and 0 bases from J, the gap between germline ends came to 9 bases. The CDR3 has 15 residues. Looked up from germline, CDR1 is SGHDT and CDR2 is YYEEEE. Variable domain in full (rest from reference TRBV5-6 and TRBJ2-4): DAGVTQSPTHLIKTRGQQVTLRCSPKSGHDTVSWYQQALGQGPQFIFQYYEEEERQRGNFPDRFSGHQFPNYSSELNVNALLLGDSALYLCASSLMEVAKNIQYFGAGTRLSVL.

The CDR3 loop reads CASTSKWERDEQFF. For the CDR3, the DNA is TGTGCCAGCACCTCAAAGTGGGAGAGGGATGAGCAGTTCTTC. The rearrangement joins TRBV6-5 to TRBJ2-1; tentatively, D is TRBD2 (5 bases). This CDR3 contains 14 residues. Germline CDR1 reads MNHEY; CDR2 reads SVGAGI. V was pared by 7 bases and J by 8 bases, with 18 bases between.